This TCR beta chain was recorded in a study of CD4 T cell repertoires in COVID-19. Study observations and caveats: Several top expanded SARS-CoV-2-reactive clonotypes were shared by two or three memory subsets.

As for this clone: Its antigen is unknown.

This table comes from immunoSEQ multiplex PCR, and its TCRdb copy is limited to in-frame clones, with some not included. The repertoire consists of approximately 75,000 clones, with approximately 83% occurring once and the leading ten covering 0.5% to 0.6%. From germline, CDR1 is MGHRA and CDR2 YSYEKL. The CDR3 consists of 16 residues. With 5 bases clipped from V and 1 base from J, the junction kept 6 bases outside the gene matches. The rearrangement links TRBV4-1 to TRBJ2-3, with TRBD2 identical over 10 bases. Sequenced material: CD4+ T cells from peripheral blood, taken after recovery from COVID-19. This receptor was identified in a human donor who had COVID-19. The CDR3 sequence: CASSVHGTSGTDTQYF. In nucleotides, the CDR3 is TGCGCCAGCAGCGTGCACGGGACTAGCGGCACAGATACGCAGTATTTT.